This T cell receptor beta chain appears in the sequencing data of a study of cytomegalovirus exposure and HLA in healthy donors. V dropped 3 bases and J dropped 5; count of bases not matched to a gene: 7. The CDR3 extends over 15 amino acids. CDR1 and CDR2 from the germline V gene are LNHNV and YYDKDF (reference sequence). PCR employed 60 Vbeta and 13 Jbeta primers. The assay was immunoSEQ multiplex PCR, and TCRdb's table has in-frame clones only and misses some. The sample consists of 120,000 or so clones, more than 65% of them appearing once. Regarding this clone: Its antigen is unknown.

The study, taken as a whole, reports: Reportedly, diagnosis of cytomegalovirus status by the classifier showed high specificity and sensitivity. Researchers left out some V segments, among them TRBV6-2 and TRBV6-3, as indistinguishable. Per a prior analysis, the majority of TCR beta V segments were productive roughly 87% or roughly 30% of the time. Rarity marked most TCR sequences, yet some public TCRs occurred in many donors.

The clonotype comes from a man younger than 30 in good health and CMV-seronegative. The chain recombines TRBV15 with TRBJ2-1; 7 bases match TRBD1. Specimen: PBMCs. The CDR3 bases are TGTGCCACCAGCAGCGGCCAGGGACAGCACAATGAGCAGTTCTTC. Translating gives CATSSGQGQHNEQFF.